This T cell receptor (beta chain) was observed in a study of shared clonotypes between healthy human individuals. Study outcomes and limitations: Despite large depth, rarefaction showed incomplete sorted-subset sequencing.

Naive CD8 cells lacked CD45RO and underwent positive selection for CCR7, leaving out terminally differentiated effector memory CD45RA+ cells. This CDR3 is 13 amino acids long. Trimming shortened V by 6 bases and J by 2 bases, and 11 bases separated the two germline ends. CDR1 is SNHLY, CDR2 FYNNEI, per germline. The method was immunoSEQ multiplex PCR; TCRdb's version includes in-frame clones alone and lacks a portion of them. The sample consists of 2 million to 2.5 million clones, about 94% of them appearing once. Turning to this clone: Antigen unknown. Other nucleotide sequences from this sample produce the same CDR3.

This rearrangement joins TRBV2 to TRBJ2-7; D unclear. Sequencing was performed on naive CD8+ T cells sorted from blood. The sequence came from a young man in good health. CDR3 loop: CASRQVTPYEQYF. The CDR3 DNA sequence: TGTGCCAGCAGGCAAGTGACCCCCTACGAGCAGTACTTC. Looking up the rest from reference TRBV2 and TRBJ2-7 gives the full variable domain: EPEVTQTPSHQVTQMGQEVILRCVPISNHLYFYWYRQILGQKVEFLVSFYNNEISEKSEIFDDQFSVERPDGSNFTLKIRSTKLEDSAMYFCASRQVTPYEQYFGPGTRLTVT.